A single sample is the source of the 20 T cell receptor beta chains below, sequenced in a study of blood T cell repertoires in COVID-19. Produced via immunoSEQ multiplex PCR; TCRdb's table is partial and in-frame only. The profile shows hundreds of thousands of clones, roughly 80% of them singletons. The specimen sequenced was peripheral blood. The receptors stem from an elderly woman with acute or convalescent COVID-19.

This rearrangement joins TRBV25-1 to TRBJ1-1; tentative D call: TRBD1 (5 bases). Between the trimmed V and J ends, which lost 3 bases and 8 bases, there was a span of 13 bases. The CDR3 is made up of 13 amino acids. Germline assignment: CDR1 MGHDK and CDR2 SYGVNS. Here the CDR3 reads CASSDPGRPEAFF. CDR3 bases: TGTGCCAGCAGTGACCCAGGGCGGCCCGAAGCTTTCTTT.

The chain couples TRBV5-1 to TRBJ2-2, with D possibly being TRBD2 (5 bases). The germline gives CDR1 SGHRS, CDR2 YFSETQ. CDR3 size: 15 residues. V was shortened by 4 bases and J by 5 bases, with 15 bases between the two germline ends. The DNA for the CDR3 is TGCGCCAGCAGCCCGGGATCGAGGAGTACCGGGGAGCTGTTTTTT. It codes for CASSPGSRSTGELFF.

The V gene is TRBV28, the J gene TRBJ1-3; D perhaps matches TRBD1 (6 bases). Germline V CDR1 and CDR2: MDHEN, SYDVKM. The CDR3 totals 17 residues. V was shortened by 3 bases and J by 0 bases, with 15 bases between the two germline ends. This CDR3 reads CASSFPQTGHSGNTIYF. CDR3 DNA sequence: TGTGCCAGCAGTTTCCCTCAGACGGGACACTCTGGAAACACCATATATTTT.

The chain has TRBV5-1 and TRBJ1-3, with 8 bases identical to TRBD1. The CDR3 totals 16 residues. V lost 3 bases to trimming and J lost 4 bases; unmatched junction nucleotides: 9. Germline V gene lookup returns CDR1 SGHRS and CDR2 YFSETQ. The CDR3 DNA reads TGCGCCAGCAGCTCCAGCCCTGGGACAGGAGGAAACACCATATATTTT. Translating gives CASSSSPGTGGNTIYF.

The J gene is TRBJ2-5, the V gene TRBV19, with D hard to call. The V and J ends lost 5 bases and 2 bases respectively, with 9 bases between them. From germline, CDR1 is LNHDA and CDR2 SQIVND (reference sequence). There are 13 residues in the CDR3. The DNA for the CDR3 is TGTGCCAGTAGTTCGGCCAGGCAAGAGACCCAGTACTTC. Translating it yields CASSSARQETQYF.

To note about this clone: The same CDR3 also results from other DNA sequences found in this sample. The rearrangement links TRBV5-1 to TRBJ1-4; 9 positions agree with TRBD1. Germline V lookup: CDR1 SGHRS, CDR2 YFSETQ. Germline trimming cut 3 bases from V and 8 bases from J; bases unmatched to any gene: 5. CDR3 length: 14 residues. This CDR3 reads CASSSGTGNEKLFF. The CDR3 nucleotides read TGCGCCAGCAGCTCCGGGACAGGGAACGAAAAACTGTTTTTT.

This clone was seen only once. DNA of the CDR3: TGTGCCAGCAGCTCCACACAGACAGGGTTGGGAAACACCATATATTTT. This translates into CASSSTQTGLGNTIYF. V gene TRBV5-6 combines with J gene TRBJ1-3, with 7 bases aligning to TRBD1. CDR3 length: 16 amino acids. The trim removed 3 bases at V and 4 bases at J, leaving 10 bases unmatched. CDR1 is SGHDT and CDR2 is YYEEEE in the germline V gene.

This clone was seen only a few times. The CDR3 reads CASSLQGQGYEQYF. The CDR3 nucleotides are TGTGCCAGCAGTTTGCAGGGACAGGGCTACGAGCAGTACTTC. V gene TRBV28 combines with J gene TRBJ2-7; 9 bases fit TRBD1. This CDR3 contains 14 residues. V was clipped by 3 bases and J by 3 bases; unmatched bases: 3. CDR1 MDHEN and CDR2 SYDVKM come from the germline V gene.

The rearrangement uses TRBV29-1 and TRBJ2-3; weak D call: TRBD2 (5 bases). V lost 6 bases and J lost 2, with 12 bases in between. Germline V lookup: CDR1 SQVTM, CDR2 ANQGSEA. The CDR3 consists of 13 residues. CDR3 sequence reads: CSVKLDATDTQYF. The DNA of the CDR3 is TGCAGCGTAAAACTAGACGCCACAGATACGCAGTATTTT.

This chain connects TRBV2 to TRBJ1-5, with 8 bases identical to TRBD1. V lost 4 bases, J lost 6 bases, and 8 bases stayed unmatched. CDR1 and CDR2 (germline): SNHLY, FYNNEI. The CDR3 spans 15 residues. The CDR3, as DNA: TGTGCCAGCAGTGCACCGACAGGGGTGAGTCAGCCCCAGCATTTT. Translation gives CASSAPTGVSQPQHF.

The chain recombines TRBV2 with TRBJ2-1; a possible D gene is TRBD2 (5 bases). Per germline, CDR1 SNHLY and CDR2 FYNNEI. V gave up 6 bases and J gave up 7 bases, with 7 bases separating them. This CDR3 contains 11 residues. The CDR3 region has the DNA TGTGCCAGCAGGAGGGTAAATGAGCAGTTCTTC. This codes for CASRRVNEQFF.

The chain combines TRBV3-1 (or the pseudogene TRBV3-2) with TRBJ2-2; no clear D. The CDR3 runs to 13 residues. V shed 0 bases and J shed 5 bases, with 4 bases lying between them. Germline assignment: CDR1 LGHDT and CDR2 YNNKEL (reference sequence). CDR3 sequence (DNA): TGTGCCAGCAGCCAAGACGGGACCGGGGAGCTGTTTTTT. This translates into CASSQDGTGELFF.

The count of this clone is one. V gene TRBV7-9 combines with J gene TRBJ1-6, with 7 bases aligning to TRBD1. CDR1 and CDR2 (germline): SEHNR, FQNEAQ (reference sequence). This CDR3 has 15 residues. Trimming took 6 bases from V and 4 from J; bases not matched to a gene: 6. In nucleotides, the CDR3 is TGTGCCAGCAGTGAGGGGGCCTCATATAATTCACCCCTCCACTTT. Translating it yields CASSEGASYNSPLHF.

The rearrangement links TRBV5-1 to TRBJ1-1, with 7 bases aligning to TRBD1. V lost 3 bases, J lost 1 base, and 6 bases stayed unmatched. Per the germline V gene, CDR1 is SGHRS and CDR2 is YFSETQ. The CDR3 sequence is 15 residues long. The CDR3 DNA reads as TGCGCCAGCAGCTACCCCGGACAGGCGAACACTGAAGCTTTCTTT. Translation gives CASSYPGQANTEAFF.

The chain uses TRBV6-2 or TRBV6-3 and TRBJ2-5, with 9 bases identical to TRBD2. V trimming: 2 bases; J trimming: 5 bases; junction bases outside the gene matches: 6. This CDR3 region has 15 residues. From germline, CDR1 is MNHEY and CDR2 SVGEGT. The CDR3 DNA reads TGTGCCAGCAGTTACAGCCTAGCGGGGTCTGAGACCCAGTACTTC. This sequence encodes CASSYSLAGSETQYF.

The table lists this clone with a count of one. The rearrangement joins TRBV5-1 to TRBJ1-2; TRBD1 is a possible D gene (6 bases). The V end lost 0 bases, the J end lost 4 bases, and 10 bases lay between the germline ends. The length of the CDR3 is 14 residues. The germline V gene has CDR1 SGHRS and CDR2 YFSETQ. For the CDR3, the DNA is TGCGCCAGCAGCTTGGTCACAGGGAGCTATGGCTACACCTTC. It encodes CASSLVTGSYGYTF. The variable domain in full, with the rest retrieved from reference TRBV5-1 and TRBJ1-2, is KAGVTQTPRYLIKTRGQQVTLSCSPISGHRSVSWYQQTPGQGLQFLFEYFSETQRNKGNFPGRFSGRQFSNSRSEMNVSTLELGDSALYLCASSLVTGSYGYTFGSGTRLTVV.

Worth noting for this clone: One end of the junction varies from germline; a read error may be responsible. This chain links TRBV7-2 with TRBJ2-1, with 12 bases fitting TRBD2. The CDR3 is 15 residues long. Germline CDR1 is SGHTA and CDR2 is FQGNSA. CDR3 amino acids: CASSLAGGPRDEQFF. In DNA form, the CDR3 reads TGTGCCAGCAGCCTAGCGGGGGGGCCCCGGGATGAGCAGTTCTTC. The full variable domain, its missing parts supplied by reference TRBV7-2 and TRBJ2-1, is GAGVSQSPSNKVTEKGKDVELRCDPISGHTALYWYRQSLGQGLEFLIYFQGNSAPDKSGLPSDRFSAERTGGSVSTLTIQRTQQEDSAVYLCASSLAGGPRDEQFFGPGTRLTVL.

This sequence joins TRBV28 and TRBJ2-5; 8 nucleotides align to TRBD2. This CDR3 has 15 amino acids. Germline CDR1 is MDHEN and CDR2 is SYDVKM. Trimming removed 6 bases from V and 4 bases from J; junction bases left unmatched: 10. CDR3 residues: CASSPPRGGLETQYF. The CDR3 DNA follows: TGTGCCAGCAGCCCCCCACGGGGGGGCCTAGAGACCCAGTACTTC.

The CDR3 DNA reads TGTGCCACCAGCGAATGGGACAGAGGAAACACCATATATTTT. This encodes CATSEWDRGNTIYF. The rearrangement uses TRBV15 and TRBJ1-3, with 7 bases identical to TRBD1. Germline V gene data show CDR1 as LNHNV and CDR2 as YYDKDF (reference sequence). V shed 5 bases, J shed 4 bases, and the junction held 5 bases outside the gene matches. CDR3 length equals 14 residues.

This chain uses TRBV7-3 with TRBJ2-2; 9 nucleotides line up with TRBD2. The trim removed 2 bases at V and 3 bases at J, leaving 7 bases unmatched. CDR3 size: 17 residues. Germline-derived CDR1 and CDR2 are SGHTA and FQGTGA. The CDR3 DNA reads TGTGCCAGCAGCTTAGGGGGACTAGCTTTTGACACCGGGGAGCTGTTTTTT. This translates into CASSLGGLAFDTGELFF.